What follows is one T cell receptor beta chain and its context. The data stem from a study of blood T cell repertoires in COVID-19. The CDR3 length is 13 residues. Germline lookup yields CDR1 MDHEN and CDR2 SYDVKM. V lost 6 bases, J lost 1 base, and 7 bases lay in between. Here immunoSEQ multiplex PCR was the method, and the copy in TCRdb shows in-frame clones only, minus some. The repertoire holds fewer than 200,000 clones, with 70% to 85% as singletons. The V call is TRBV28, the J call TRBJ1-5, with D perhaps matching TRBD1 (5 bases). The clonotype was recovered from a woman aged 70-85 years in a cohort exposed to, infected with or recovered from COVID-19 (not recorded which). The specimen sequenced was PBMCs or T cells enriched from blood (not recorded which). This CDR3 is CASSWGSNQPQHF. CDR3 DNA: TGTGCCAGCAGCTGGGGCAGCAATCAGCCCCAGCATTTT. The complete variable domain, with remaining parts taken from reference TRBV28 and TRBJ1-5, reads DVKVTQSSRYLVKRTGEKVFLECVQDMDHENMFWYRQDPGLGLRLIYFSYDVKMKEKGDIPEGYSVSREKKERFSLILESASTNQTSMYLCASSWGSNQPQHFGDGTRLSIL.